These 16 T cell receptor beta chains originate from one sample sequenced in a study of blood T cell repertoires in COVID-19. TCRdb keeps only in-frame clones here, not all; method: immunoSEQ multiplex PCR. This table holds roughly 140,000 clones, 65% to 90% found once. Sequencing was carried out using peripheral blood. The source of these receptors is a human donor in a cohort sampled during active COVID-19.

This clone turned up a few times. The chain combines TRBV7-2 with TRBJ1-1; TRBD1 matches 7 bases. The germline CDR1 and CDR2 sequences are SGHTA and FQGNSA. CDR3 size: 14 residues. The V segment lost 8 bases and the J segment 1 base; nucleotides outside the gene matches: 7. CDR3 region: CASAGRTGNTEAFF. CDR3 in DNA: TGTGCCAGCGCCGGCCGGACAGGGAACACTGAAGCTTTCTTT.

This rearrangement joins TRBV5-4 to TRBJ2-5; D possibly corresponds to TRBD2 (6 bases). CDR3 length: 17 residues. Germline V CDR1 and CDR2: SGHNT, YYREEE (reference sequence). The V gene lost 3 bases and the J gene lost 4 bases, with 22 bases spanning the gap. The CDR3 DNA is TGTGCCAGCAGCTCCCCGTCGGAGGGCCGAGGGATAGAGACCCAGTACTTC. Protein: CASSSPSEGRGIETQYF.

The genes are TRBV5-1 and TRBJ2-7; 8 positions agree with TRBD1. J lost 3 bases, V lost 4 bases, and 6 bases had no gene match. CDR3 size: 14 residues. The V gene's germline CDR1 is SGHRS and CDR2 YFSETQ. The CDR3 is CASSGGQGFYEQYF. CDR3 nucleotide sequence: TGCGCCAGCAGCGGAGGACAGGGCTTCTACGAGCAGTACTTC.

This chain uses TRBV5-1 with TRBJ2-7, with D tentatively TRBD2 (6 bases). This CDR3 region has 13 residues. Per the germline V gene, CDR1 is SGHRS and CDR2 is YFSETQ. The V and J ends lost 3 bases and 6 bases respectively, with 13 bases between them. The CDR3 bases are TGCGCCAGCAGCTCTATGATGCGGGGCGAGCAGTACTTC. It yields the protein CASSSMMRGEQYF.

The CDR3 spells CASSQDRSQGNYGYTF. DNA of the CDR3: TGTGCCAGCAGCCAAGATAGATCGCAGGGTAACTATGGCTACACCTTC. The chain carries TRBV4-2 and TRBJ1-2, with D possibly TRBD1 on 5 matching bases. From germline, CDR1 is LGHNA and CDR2 YNFKEQ. The CDR3 runs to 16 residues. V was pared by 0 bases and J by 1 base, with 12 bases between.

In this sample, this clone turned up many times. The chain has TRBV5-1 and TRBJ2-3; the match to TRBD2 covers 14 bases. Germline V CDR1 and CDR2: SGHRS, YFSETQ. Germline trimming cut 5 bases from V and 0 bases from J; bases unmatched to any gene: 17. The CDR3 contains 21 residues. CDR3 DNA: TGCGCCAGCAGTCGGAAAGGGACTAGCGGGAGTATAGGGGCTAGCACAGATACGCAGTATTTT. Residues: CASSRKGTSGSIGASTDTQYF.

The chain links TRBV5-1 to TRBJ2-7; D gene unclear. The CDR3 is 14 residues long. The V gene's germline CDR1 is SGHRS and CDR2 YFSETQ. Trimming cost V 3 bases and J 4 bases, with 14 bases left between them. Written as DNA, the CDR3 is TGCGCCAGCAGCTCGGAAGGAGCATCTTACGAGCAGTACTTC. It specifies CASSSEGASYEQYF.

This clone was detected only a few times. As DNA, the CDR3 is TGTGCCAGCAAGCCGGGGACAGGCAACTATGGCTACACCTTC. This translates into CASKPGTGNYGYTF. The chain joins TRBV3-1 (or the pseudogene TRBV3-2) to TRBJ1-2, with TRBD1 matching over 8 bases. Germline lookup yields CDR1 LGHDT and CDR2 YNNKEL (reference sequence). The CDR3 spans 14 residues. With V trimmed by 7 bases and J by 2 bases, 6 bases remained unmatched.

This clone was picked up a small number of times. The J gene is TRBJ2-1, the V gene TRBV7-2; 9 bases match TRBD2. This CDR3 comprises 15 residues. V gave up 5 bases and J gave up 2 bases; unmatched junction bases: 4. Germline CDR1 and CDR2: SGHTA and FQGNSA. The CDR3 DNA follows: TGTGCCAGCAGCCCTAGCGGGACCCCCTACAATGAGCAGTTCTTC. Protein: CASSPSGTPYNEQFF. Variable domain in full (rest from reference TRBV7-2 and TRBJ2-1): GAGVSQSPSNKVTEKGKDVELRCDPISGHTALYWYRQSLGQGLEFLIYFQGNSAPDKSGLPSDRFSAERTGGSVSTLTIQRTQQEDSAVYLCASSPSGTPYNEQFFGPGTRLTVL.

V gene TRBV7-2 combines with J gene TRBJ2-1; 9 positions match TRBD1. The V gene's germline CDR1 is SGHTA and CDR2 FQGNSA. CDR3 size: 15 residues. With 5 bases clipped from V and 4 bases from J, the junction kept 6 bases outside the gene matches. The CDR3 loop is CASSPGQGLYNEQFF. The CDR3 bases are TGTGCCAGCAGCCCGGGACAGGGACTATACAATGAGCAGTTCTTC.

CDR3 residues: CASSLTPGEGALYGYTF. CDR3 nucleotide sequence: TGCGCCAGCAGCTTGACCCCAGGGGAAGGTGCCCTCTATGGCTACACCTTC. V and J are TRBV5-1 and TRBJ1-2, with D maybe TRBD1 (6 bases). With 1 base removed from V and 4 bases from J, the gap between germline ends came to 20 bases. The germline gives CDR1 SGHRS, CDR2 YFSETQ. The length of the CDR3 is 17 residues.

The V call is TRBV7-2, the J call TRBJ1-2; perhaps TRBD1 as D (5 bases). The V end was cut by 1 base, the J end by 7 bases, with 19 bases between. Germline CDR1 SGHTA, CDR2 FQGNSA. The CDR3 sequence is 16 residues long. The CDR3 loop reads CASSLEVIGGNGGYTF. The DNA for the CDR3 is TGTGCCAGCAGCTTAGAAGTAATTGGGGGGAACGGTGGCTACACCTTC.

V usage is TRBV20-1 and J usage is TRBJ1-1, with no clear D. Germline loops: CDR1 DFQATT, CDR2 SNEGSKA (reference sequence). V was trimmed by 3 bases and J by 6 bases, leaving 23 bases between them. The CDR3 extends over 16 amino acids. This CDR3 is CSASPGGGHLVAEAFF. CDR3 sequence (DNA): TGCAGTGCTAGTCCCGGTGGTGGGCACTTGGTGGCTGAAGCTTTCTTT.

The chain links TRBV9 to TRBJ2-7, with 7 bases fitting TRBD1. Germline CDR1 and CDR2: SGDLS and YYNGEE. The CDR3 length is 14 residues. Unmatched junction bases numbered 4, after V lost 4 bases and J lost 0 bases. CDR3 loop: CASSLQGTSYEQYF. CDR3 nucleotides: TGTGCCAGCAGCTTACAGGGGACCTCCTACGAGCAGTACTTC.

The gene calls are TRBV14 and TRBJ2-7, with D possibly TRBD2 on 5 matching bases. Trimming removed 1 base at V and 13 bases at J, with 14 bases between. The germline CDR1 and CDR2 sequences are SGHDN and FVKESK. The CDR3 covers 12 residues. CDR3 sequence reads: CASSQGSLALYF. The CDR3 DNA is TGTGCCAGCAGCCAAGGCTCGCTAGCCTTATACTTC. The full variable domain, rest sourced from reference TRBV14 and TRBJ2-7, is EAGVTQFPSHSVIEKGQTVTLRCDPISGHDNLYWYRRVMGKEIKFLLHFVKESKQDESGMPNNRFLAERTGGTYSTLKVQPAELEDSGVYFCASSQGSLALYFGPGTRLTVT.

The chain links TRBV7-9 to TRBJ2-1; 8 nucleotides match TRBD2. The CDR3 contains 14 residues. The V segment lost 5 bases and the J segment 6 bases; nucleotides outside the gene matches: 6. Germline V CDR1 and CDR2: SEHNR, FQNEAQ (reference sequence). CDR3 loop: CASSLTGTSNEQFF. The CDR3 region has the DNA TGTGCCAGCAGCCTGACCGGGACTAGCAATGAGCAGTTCTTC.